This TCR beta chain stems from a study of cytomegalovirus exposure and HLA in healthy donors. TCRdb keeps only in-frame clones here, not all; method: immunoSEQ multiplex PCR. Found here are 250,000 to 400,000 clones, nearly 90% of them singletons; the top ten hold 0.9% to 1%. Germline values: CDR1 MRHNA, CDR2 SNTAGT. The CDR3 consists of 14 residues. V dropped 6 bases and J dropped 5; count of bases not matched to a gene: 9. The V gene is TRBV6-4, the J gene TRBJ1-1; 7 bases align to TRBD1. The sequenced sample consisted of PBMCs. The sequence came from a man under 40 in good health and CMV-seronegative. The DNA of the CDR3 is TGTGCCAGCAGCCCGGGACAGAGGTTTACTGAAGCTTTCTTT. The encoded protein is CASSPGQRFTEAFF.